This TCR beta chain was obtained from a study of cytomegalovirus exposure and HLA in healthy donors. Libraries were prepared by immunoSEQ multiplex PCR; TCRdb keeps only in-frame clonotypes and omits some of them. The sample holds 55,000 to 75,000 clones, around 96% seen once. General observations from the study: The tendency of first-cohort TCR clusters to co-occur in the 130 or so validation repertoires was identified by a subsequent analysis.

With respect to this clone: Its specificity is not known.

Sequencing used PBMCs. This receptor was taken from a man aged 18 to 30 in good health and CMV-seropositive.

The CDR3 spells CASSLDGNTEAFF. CDR3 DNA: TGTGCCAGCAGTCTAGACGGAAACACTGAAGCTTTCTTT. The chain carries TRBV28 and TRBJ1-1; no firm D call. Trimming removed 5 bases from V and 2 bases from J, with 9 bases in between. The V gene's germline CDR1 is MDHEN and CDR2 SYDVKM. The CDR3 totals 13 residues.